The rows below give T cell receptor beta chains drawn from one sample of a study of blood T cell repertoires in COVID-19. Here immunoSEQ multiplex PCR was the method, and the copy in TCRdb shows in-frame clones only, minus some. The sample consists of 60,000 or so clones, around 79% of them appearing once. The material sequenced was peripheral blood. These receptors were obtained from a human donor in a cohort sampled during active COVID-19. CDR3s include the opening cysteine and the closing phenylalanine or tryptophan. Fields, in order: D gene, J gene, V gene, clone size, CDR3 DNA, CDR3 protein. A D gene is named only where the DNA matches it firmly. Clone size appears in some rows only: once, few, many, or a class for an expanded clone.

d_call: -
j_call: TRBJ2-7
v_call: TRBV7-2
clone_size: -
cdr3_nt: TGTGCCAGCAGCTTAGCCCCAATAGGGGCCTACGAGCAGTACTTC
cdr3_aa: CASSLAPIGAYEQYF

d_call: TRBD2
j_call: TRBJ2-7
v_call: TRBV28
clone_size: once
cdr3_nt: TGTGCCAGCAGCGCCCCTAGCGGGGGGCACCTATACGAGCAGTACTTC
cdr3_aa: CASSAPSGGHLYEQYF

d_call: -
j_call: TRBJ1-3
v_call: TRBV5-6
clone_size: -
cdr3_nt: TGTGCCAGCAGCCTGATTTCAGGACAGCTTTCTGGAAACACCATATATTTT
cdr3_aa: CASSLISGQLSGNTIYF

d_call: TRBD1
j_call: TRBJ2-7
v_call: TRBV11-2
clone_size: -
cdr3_nt: TGTGCCAGCAGCTTAGATAATCCAAGGACAGGTGATTACGAGCAGTACTTC
cdr3_aa: CASSLDNPRTGDYEQYF

d_call: TRBD1
j_call: TRBJ1-5
v_call: TRBV28
clone_size: -
cdr3_nt: TGTGCCAGCAGTTTCCCACAGGGGGCAGGCCAGCCCCAGCATTTT
cdr3_aa: CASSFPQGAGQPQHF

d_call: TRBD1
j_call: TRBJ1-2
v_call: TRBV3-1/TRBV3-2
clone_size: -
cdr3_nt: TGTGCCAGCAGCCAAGACGAGGGACAGGGGCCACATGGCTACACCTTC
cdr3_aa: CASSQDEGQGPHGYTF

d_call: -
j_call: TRBJ2-2
v_call: TRBV28
clone_size: -
cdr3_nt: TGTGCCAGCAGTTTAGCGGGGGCAGAGACCGGGGAGCTGTTTTTT
cdr3_aa: CASSLAGAETGELFF

d_call: -
j_call: TRBJ1-2
v_call: TRBV27
clone_size: -
cdr3_nt: TGTGCCAGCAGCACGTACAGGGCTGGCGGCTACACCTTC
cdr3_aa: CASSTYRAGGYTF

d_call: -
j_call: TRBJ2-7
v_call: TRBV19
clone_size: -
cdr3_nt: TGTGCCAGTAGTATAGCCGGGGGGCCCTCCTACGAGCAGTACTTC
cdr3_aa: CASSIAGGPSYEQYF

d_call: TRBD2
j_call: TRBJ2-5
v_call: TRBV6-2/TRBV6-3
clone_size: once
cdr3_nt: TGTGCCAGCAGCCTGGGACTAGCGGGAGGGCGAAGTAGTGAGACCCAGTACTTC
cdr3_aa: CASSLGLAGGRSSETQYF

d_call: -
j_call: TRBJ1-4
v_call: TRBV18
clone_size: few
cdr3_nt: TGTGCCAGCTCATGGTCCGACAGTCCAGAAGAAAAACTGTTTTTT
cdr3_aa: CASSWSDSPEEKLFF

d_call: TRBD2
j_call: TRBJ2-7
v_call: TRBV7-2
clone_size: -
cdr3_nt: TGTGCCAGCAGCTTAGGGGGGGGTTACGAGCAGTACTTC
cdr3_aa: CASSLGGGYEQYF

d_call: -
j_call: TRBJ1-1
v_call: TRBV19
clone_size: -
cdr3_nt: TGTGCCAGTACCCAGGGTCAGGGCGCTTTCTTT
cdr3_aa: CASTQGQGAFF

d_call: -
j_call: TRBJ2-3
v_call: TRBV15
clone_size: -
cdr3_nt: TGTGCCACCAGCAGAAGGAGTATACGCCCCGGGGATACGCAGTATTTT
cdr3_aa: CATSRRSIRPGDTQYF

d_call: TRBD1
j_call: TRBJ2-7
v_call: TRBV19
clone_size: -
cdr3_nt: TGTGCCAGTAGTATCACCGGGACAGCCTCCTACGAGCAGTACTTC
cdr3_aa: CASSITGTASYEQYF

d_call: TRBD1
j_call: TRBJ2-7
v_call: TRBV5-1
clone_size: -
cdr3_nt: TGCGCCAGCAGCTTCAAGGACAGGTCTCGGGAGCAGTACTTC
cdr3_aa: CASSFKDRSREQYF

d_call: TRBD1
j_call: TRBJ1-5
v_call: TRBV28
clone_size: -
cdr3_nt: TGTGCCAGCAGTTCGGGACAGGGATTCAATCAGCCCCAGCATTTT
cdr3_aa: CASSSGQGFNQPQHF

d_call: TRBD2
j_call: TRBJ2-1
v_call: TRBV4-1
clone_size: once
cdr3_nt: TGCGCCAGCAGCCGGACTAGCGAAGACAATGAGCAGTTCTTC
cdr3_aa: CASSRTSEDNEQFF

d_call: TRBD1
j_call: TRBJ1-1
v_call: TRBV4-1
clone_size: -
cdr3_nt: TGCGCCAGCAGCCAAGTCTTCCCCGCGCCGGACAGGACAAGGAACACTGAAGCTTTCTTT
cdr3_aa: CASSQVFPAPDRTRNTEAFF

d_call: -
j_call: TRBJ2-7
v_call: TRBV7-6
clone_size: -
cdr3_nt: TGTGCCAGCAGCATAAACCAGGGGTGGGAGCAGTACTTC
cdr3_aa: CASSINQGWEQYF

d_call: TRBD2
j_call: TRBJ2-2
v_call: TRBV7-7
clone_size: -
cdr3_nt: TGTGCTAGCAGCTCCCAGGGACTAGCGGGGAACACCGGGGAGCTGTTTTTT
cdr3_aa: CASSSQGLAGNTGELFF

d_call: -
j_call: TRBJ2-1
v_call: TRBV15
clone_size: -
cdr3_nt: TGTGCCACCTCCGGGACTGACTACAATGAGCAGTTCTTC
cdr3_aa: CATSGTDYNEQFF

d_call: TRBD2
j_call: TRBJ2-7
v_call: TRBV3-1/TRBV3-2
clone_size: -
cdr3_nt: TGTGCCAGCAGCAGGAGTAGCGGGAGGCTCCGCTCCTACGAGCAGTACTTC
cdr3_aa: CASSRSSGRLRSYEQYF